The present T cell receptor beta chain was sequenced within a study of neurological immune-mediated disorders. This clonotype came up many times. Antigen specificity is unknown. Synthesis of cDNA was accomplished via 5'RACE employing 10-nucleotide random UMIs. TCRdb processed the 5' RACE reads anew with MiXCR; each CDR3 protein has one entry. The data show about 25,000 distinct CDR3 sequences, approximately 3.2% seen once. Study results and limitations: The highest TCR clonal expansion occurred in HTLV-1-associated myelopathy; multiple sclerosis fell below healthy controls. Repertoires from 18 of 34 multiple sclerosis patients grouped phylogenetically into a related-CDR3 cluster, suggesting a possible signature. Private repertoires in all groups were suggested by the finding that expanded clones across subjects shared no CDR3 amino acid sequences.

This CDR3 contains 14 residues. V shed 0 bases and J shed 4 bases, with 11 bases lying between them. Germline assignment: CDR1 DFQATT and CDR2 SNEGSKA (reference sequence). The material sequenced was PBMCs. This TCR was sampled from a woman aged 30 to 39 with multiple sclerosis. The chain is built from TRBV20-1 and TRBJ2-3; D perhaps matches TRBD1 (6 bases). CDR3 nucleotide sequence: TGCAGTGCTAGAGATGGCAGGGGCCCAGATACGCAGTATTTT. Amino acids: CSARDGRGPDTQYF.